The sequence of this T cell receptor beta chain was determined in a study of T cells in Graves' hyperthyroidism and ophthalmopathy. This clonotype was counted at least ten times. Every diagnosis used clinical symptoms, serum thyroxine and TRAb, thyroid ultrasound and orbital computed tomography. Fresh 10 ml peripheral blood yielded PBMCs. Amplification yielded TCR beta CDR3 regions, with RNA transcripts as the source. RT-PCR in the first round (using the HTBI primer set) targeted the TCR CDR3. MiXCR was run by TCRdb on the multiplex PCR reads, yielding one entry per CDR3 protein. Here the sample spans around 720,000 distinct CDR3 sequences, around 40% being singletons. Germline assignment: CDR1 SGDLS and CDR2 YYNGEE. This CDR3 region has 16 residues. Trimming pared 1 base from V and 0 bases from J, leaving 13 bases between.

V usage is TRBV9 and J usage is TRBJ1-2; perhaps TRBD1 as D (5 bases). This clonotype originated in a woman aged 40 to 50 with Graves' hyperthyroidism. The sequenced sample was blood. CDR3 in DNA: TGTGCCAGCAGCGTAACCCCAGGGAATTCTAACTATGGCTACACCTTC. It codes for CASSVTPGNSNYGYTF.